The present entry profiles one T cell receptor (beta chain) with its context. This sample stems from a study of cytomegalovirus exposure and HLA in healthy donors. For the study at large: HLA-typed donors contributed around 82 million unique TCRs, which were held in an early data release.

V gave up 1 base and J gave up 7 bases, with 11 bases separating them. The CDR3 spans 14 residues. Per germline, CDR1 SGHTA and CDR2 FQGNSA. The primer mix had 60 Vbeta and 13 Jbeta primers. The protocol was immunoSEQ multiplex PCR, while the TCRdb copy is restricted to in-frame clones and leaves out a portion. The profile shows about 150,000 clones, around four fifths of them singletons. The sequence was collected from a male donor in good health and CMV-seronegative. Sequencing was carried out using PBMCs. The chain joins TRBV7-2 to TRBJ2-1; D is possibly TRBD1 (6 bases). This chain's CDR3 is CASSLDRVENEQFF. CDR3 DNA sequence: TGTGCCAGCAGCTTAGACAGGGTAGAGAATGAGCAGTTCTTC.